This is a list of T cell receptor beta chains from one sample in a study of blood T cell repertoires in COVID-19. The method was immunoSEQ multiplex PCR; TCRdb's version includes in-frame clones alone and lacks a portion of them. The data contain approximately 350,000 clones, roughly nine tenths of them singletons. The sample consisted of PBMCs or T cells enriched from blood (not recorded which). All receptors come from a man aged 18 to 35 who had recovered from COVID-19. Each CDR3 is given with its conserved first and last residue. Each record gives: D gene, clone size, J gene, V gene, CDR3 protein, CDR3 DNA. A D gene is named only where the DNA matches it firmly. A clone size is listed for some rows: how often the clone was seen (once, few, many), or a class if it is expanded.

D gene: .; clone size: .; J gene: TRBJ1-2; V gene: TRBV28; CDR3 protein: CASSLRGLGYGYTF; CDR3 DNA: TGTGCCAGCAGTTTGCGGGGGCTGGGTTATGGCTACACCTTC
D gene: TRBD1; clone size: .; J gene: TRBJ1-4; V gene: TRBV6-5; CDR3 protein: CASSYARDSRNEKLFF; CDR3 DNA: TGTGCCAGCAGTTATGCCCGGGACAGTCGCAATGAAAAACTGTTTTTT
D gene: TRBD1; clone size: .; J gene: TRBJ2-7; V gene: TRBV7-9; CDR3 protein: CASSLAGGQGHEQYF; CDR3 DNA: TGTGCCAGCAGCTTAGCAGGTGGACAGGGACACGAGCAGTACTTC
D gene: TRBD2; clone size: .; J gene: TRBJ2-1; V gene: TRBV10-1; CDR3 protein: CASSVSGGSGEQFF; CDR3 DNA: TGCGCCAGCAGTGTTAGCGGGGGGTCCGGAGAGCAGTTCTTC
D gene: TRBD2; clone size: once; J gene: TRBJ2-7; V gene: TRBV19; CDR3 protein: CASSMGGLAAIYEQYF; CDR3 DNA: TGTGCCAGTAGTATGGGGGGACTAGCGGCTATCTACGAGCAGTACTTC
D gene: TRBD2; clone size: .; J gene: TRBJ2-7; V gene: TRBV28; CDR3 protein: CASLPRGSYEQYF; CDR3 DNA: TGTGCCAGCCTCCCGCGGGGGTCCTACGAGCAGTACTTC
D gene: TRBD2; clone size: .; J gene: TRBJ2-5; V gene: TRBV7-7; CDR3 protein: CASSSAGLAGGPGETQYF; CDR3 DNA: TGTGCCAGCAGCTCGGCCGGACTAGCGGGGGGGCCGGGCGAGACCCAGTACTTC
D gene: TRBD1; clone size: .; J gene: TRBJ1-2; V gene: TRBV6-5; CDR3 protein: CATTPETGAYGYTF; CDR3 DNA: TGTGCCACCACTCCTGAGACAGGGGCCTATGGCTACACCTTC
D gene: .; clone size: .; J gene: TRBJ1-1; V gene: TRBV2; CDR3 protein: CASSYRVGEAFF; CDR3 DNA: TGTGCCAGCAGTTACAGGGTAGGGGAAGCTTTCTTT
D gene: .; clone size: .; J gene: TRBJ1-4; V gene: TRBV5-1; CDR3 protein: CASSFGGAAEKLFF; CDR3 DNA: TGCGCCAGCAGCTTTGGGGGGGCAGCTGAAAAACTGTTTTTT
D gene: .; clone size: once; J gene: TRBJ1-2; V gene: TRBV5-1; CDR3 protein: CASSLDSSYGYTF; CDR3 DNA: TGCGCCAGCAGCTTGGACAGTTCCTATGGCTACACCTTC
D gene: .; clone size: few; J gene: TRBJ2-2; V gene: TRBV29-1; CDR3 protein: CSVEIGQRGAGELFF; CDR3 DNA: TGCAGCGTTGAAATCGGACAGCGGGGCGCCGGGGAGCTGTTTTTT
D gene: .; clone size: .; J gene: TRBJ1-6; V gene: TRBV18; CDR3 protein: CASSPGTGVNSPLHF; CDR3 DNA: TGTGCCAGCTCGCCCGGGACGGGAGTTAATTCACCCCTCCACTTT
D gene: TRBD2; clone size: .; J gene: TRBJ2-7; V gene: TRBV9; CDR3 protein: CASSASGGLGEQYF; CDR3 DNA: TGTGCCAGCAGCGCCTCGGGAGGTCTGGGCGAGCAGTACTTC
D gene: .; clone size: once; J gene: TRBJ1-1; V gene: TRBV27; CDR3 protein: CASSFESTGRGEAFF; CDR3 DNA: TGTGCCAGCAGTTTTGAATCCACAGGTCGAGGTGAAGCTTTCTTT
D gene: TRBD1; clone size: .; J gene: TRBJ2-7; V gene: TRBV28; CDR3 protein: CASSLGQALGEQYF; CDR3 DNA: TGTGCCAGCAGCCTGGGACAGGCGTTAGGGGAGCAGTACTTC
D gene: .; clone size: .; J gene: TRBJ1-2; V gene: TRBV10-3; CDR3 protein: CAISSQIDSPVDGYTF; CDR3 DNA: TGTGCCATCAGTTCCCAAATCGACTCCCCGGTGGATGGCTACACCTTC
D gene: .; clone size: .; J gene: TRBJ1-1; V gene: TRBV10-1; CDR3 protein: CASSDRTNTEAFF; CDR3 DNA: TGCGCCAGCAGTGACAGGACTAACACTGAAGCTTTCTTT
D gene: .; clone size: .; J gene: TRBJ2-3; V gene: TRBV7-2; CDR3 protein: CASSQNRVGADTQYF; CDR3 DNA: TGTGCCAGCAGCCAAAACAGGGTGGGGGCAGATACGCAGTATTTT
D gene: TRBD2; clone size: .; J gene: TRBJ2-7; V gene: TRBV5-4; CDR3 protein: CASSPGTSGRTTYEQYF; CDR3 DNA: TGTGCCAGCAGCCCCGGGACTAGCGGGAGGACCACCTACGAGCAGTACTTC
D gene: .; clone size: once; J gene: TRBJ1-6; V gene: TRBV5-6; CDR3 protein: CASSFGHASPLHF; CDR3 DNA: TGTGCCAGCAGCTTCGGACATGCGTCACCCCTCCACTTT
D gene: .; clone size: .; J gene: TRBJ1-6; V gene: TRBV7-2; CDR3 protein: CASSLGGTYNSPLHF; CDR3 DNA: TGTGCCAGCAGCTTAGGCGGGACCTATAATTCACCCCTCCACTTT
D gene: TRBD2; clone size: .; J gene: TRBJ2-1; V gene: TRBV5-5; CDR3 protein: CASSLQGTSGGAEFF; CDR3 DNA: TGTGCCAGCAGCTTGCAGGGGACTAGCGGGGGGGCGGAGTTCTTC
D gene: .; clone size: .; J gene: TRBJ1-1; V gene: TRBV20-1; CDR3 protein: CSASGPSLRGEAFF; CDR3 DNA: TGCAGTGCCAGTGGACCATCCCTCCGCGGTGAAGCTTTCTTT
D gene: TRBD1; clone size: .; J gene: TRBJ2-2; V gene: TRBV9; CDR3 protein: CASSVEGTTGSGTGELFF; CDR3 DNA: TGTGCCAGCAGCGTAGAGGGAACGACAGGGAGTGGCACCGGGGAGCTGTTTTTT
D gene: .; clone size: .; J gene: TRBJ1-1; V gene: TRBV28; CDR3 protein: CASFLGGRDEAFF; CDR3 DNA: TGTGCCAGCTTCCTCGGGGGGCGCGATGAAGCTTTCTTT
D gene: TRBD2; clone size: .; J gene: TRBJ2-7; V gene: TRBV7-3; CDR3 protein: CASSPVALGSGGVPFDEQYF; CDR3 DNA: TGTGCCAGCAGCCCCGTCGCCTTGGGATCGGGGGGAGTTCCGTTTGACGAGCAGTACTTC
D gene: TRBD1; clone size: .; J gene: TRBJ1-4; V gene: TRBV9; CDR3 protein: CASSDETGVNEKLFF; CDR3 DNA: TGTGCCAGCAGCGACGAGACAGGGGTAAATGAAAAACTGTTTTTT
D gene: .; clone size: few; J gene: TRBJ1-5; V gene: TRBV7-2; CDR3 protein: CASSSQPGPPGPQHF; CDR3 DNA: TGTGCCAGCAGCTCCCAACCGGGTCCCCCTGGACCCCAGCATTTT
D gene: TRBD2; clone size: .; J gene: TRBJ2-1; V gene: TRBV30; CDR3 protein: CAWRGLGSYNEQFF; CDR3 DNA: TGTGCCTGGAGAGGACTAGGCTCCTACAATGAGCAGTTCTTC
D gene: TRBD1; clone size: once; J gene: TRBJ2-1; V gene: TRBV7-8; CDR3 protein: CASAEDRIKYNEQFF; CDR3 DNA: TGTGCCAGCGCCGAGGACAGGATTAAGTACAATGAGCAGTTCTTC
D gene: .; clone size: .; J gene: TRBJ2-3; V gene: TRBV9; CDR3 protein: CASSVEASPITDTQYF; CDR3 DNA: TGTGCCAGCAGCGTAGAGGCTAGCCCTATAACAGATACGCAGTATTTT
D gene: .; clone size: .; J gene: TRBJ2-7; V gene: TRBV21-1; CDR3 protein: CASSKERDKVSYEQYF; CDR3 DNA: TGTGCCAGCAGCAAGGAGCGGGACAAGGTCTCCTACGAGCAGTACTTC
D gene: .; clone size: .; J gene: TRBJ2-2; V gene: TRBV15; CDR3 protein: CATSRDLKEQAMNTGELFF; CDR3 DNA: TGTGCCACCAGCAGAGATTTAAAAGAACAGGCCATGAACACCGGGGAGCTGTTTTTT
D gene: .; clone size: .; J gene: TRBJ1-1; V gene: TRBV23-1; CDR3 protein: CASSQSNRQENTEAFF; CDR3 DNA: TGCGCCAGCAGTCAATCCAACCGACAGGAGAACACTGAAGCTTTCTTT
D gene: TRBD1; clone size: .; J gene: TRBJ2-7; V gene: TRBV29-1; CDR3 protein: CSVGGMGQAYEQYF; CDR3 DNA: TGCAGCGTTGGGGGTATGGGACAGGCCTACGAGCAGTACTTC
D gene: .; clone size: .; J gene: TRBJ2-5; V gene: TRBV27; CDR3 protein: CASSSSSRGRETQYF; CDR3 DNA: TGTGCCAGCAGTTCCTCTTCACGTGGGAGAGAGACCCAGTACTTC
D gene: .; clone size: .; J gene: TRBJ1-2; V gene: TRBV12-3/TRBV12-4; CDR3 protein: CASTARRGYGYTF; CDR3 DNA: TGTGCCAGCACCGCCAGGAGGGGCTATGGCTACACCTTC
D gene: TRBD2; clone size: .; J gene: TRBJ2-1; V gene: TRBV5-1; CDR3 protein: CASSSISKRGSSYNEQFF; CDR3 DNA: TGCGCCAGCAGCTCTATTTCCAAGCGGGGATCCTCCTACAATGAGCAGTTCTTC
D gene: .; clone size: .; J gene: TRBJ2-7; V gene: TRBV7-9; CDR3 protein: CASSSLYEQYF; CDR3 DNA: TGTGCCAGCAGCTCCCTCTACGAGCAGTACTTC
D gene: .; clone size: .; J gene: TRBJ1-3; V gene: TRBV6-5; CDR3 protein: CASGRRGPTGNTIYF; CDR3 DNA: TGTGCCTCTGGAAGGCGGGGCCCAACTGGAAACACCATATATTTT
D gene: .; clone size: .; J gene: TRBJ1-2; V gene: TRBV19; CDR3 protein: CASSASSGVGSYGYTF; CDR3 DNA: TGTGCCAGTAGTGCCTCATCGGGGGTAGGTTCCTATGGCTACACCTTC
D gene: .; clone size: .; J gene: TRBJ1-3; V gene: TRBV3-1/TRBV3-2; CDR3 protein: CASSQDGGWENTIYF; CDR3 DNA: TGTGCCAGCAGCCAAGATGGGGGGTGGGAAAACACCATATATTTT
D gene: .; clone size: .; J gene: TRBJ2-5; V gene: TRBV27; CDR3 protein: CASREGLYVGETQYF; CDR3 DNA: TGTGCCAGCAGGGAGGGACTTTATGTGGGAGAGACCCAGTACTTC
D gene: .; clone size: once; J gene: TRBJ1-1; V gene: TRBV6-5; CDR3 protein: CASSYSGRGSTEAFF; CDR3 DNA: TGTGCCAGCAGTTACTCGGGGAGGGGCTCAACTGAAGCTTTCTTT
D gene: TRBD1; clone size: .; J gene: TRBJ1-5; V gene: TRBV6-6; CDR3 protein: CASNKGQGATKQPQHF; CDR3 DNA: TGTGCCAGCAACAAAGGACAGGGGGCTACTAAACAGCCCCAGCATTTT
D gene: TRBD2; clone size: once; J gene: TRBJ2-7; V gene: TRBV5-1; CDR3 protein: CASSFGVSVRGLPPYEQYF; CDR3 DNA: TGCGCCAGCAGCTTCGGGGTTTCAGTTAGGGGACTACCGCCCTACGAGCAGTACTTC
D gene: .; clone size: .; J gene: TRBJ1-5; V gene: TRBV5-1; CDR3 protein: CASSFGVGSFNQPQHF; CDR3 DNA: TGCGCCAGCAGCTTCGGGGTTGGCTCGTTTAATCAGCCCCAGCATTTT
D gene: TRBD1; clone size: .; J gene: TRBJ1-1; V gene: TRBV2; CDR3 protein: CASNDRAVTEAFF; CDR3 DNA: TGTGCCAGCAATGACAGGGCTGTCACTGAAGCTTTCTTT
D gene: .; clone size: .; J gene: TRBJ2-2; V gene: TRBV24-1; CDR3 protein: CATSEDTSTGELFF; CDR3 DNA: TGTGCCACCAGTGAGGACACTTCAACCGGGGAGCTGTTTTTT
D gene: .; clone size: .; J gene: TRBJ2-7; V gene: TRBV4-1; CDR3 protein: CASSQVYETANYEQYF; CDR3 DNA: TGCGCCAGCAGCCAAGTCTACGAGACAGCCAACTACGAGCAGTACTTC
D gene: TRBD2; clone size: .; J gene: TRBJ2-3; V gene: TRBV9; CDR3 protein: CASSVASGAGTLFIDTQYF; CDR3 DNA: TGTGCCAGCAGCGTAGCGAGTGGAGCGGGGACGCTCTTTATAGATACGCAGTATTTT
D gene: .; clone size: .; J gene: TRBJ2-7; V gene: TRBV30; CDR3 protein: CAWSDLAQGEQYF; CDR3 DNA: TGTGCCTGGAGTGACCTAGCGCAGGGCGAGCAGTACTTC
D gene: .; clone size: .; J gene: TRBJ2-4; V gene: TRBV4-1; CDR3 protein: CASSQDPGSKNIQYF; CDR3 DNA: TGCGCCAGCAGCCAGGACCCAGGGTCCAAAAACATTCAGTACTTC
D gene: TRBD2; clone size: .; J gene: TRBJ2-3; V gene: TRBV19; CDR3 protein: CASSRGLAGRTDTQYF; CDR3 DNA: TGTGCCAGTAGTAGGGGACTAGCGGGGCGCACAGATACGCAGTATTTT
D gene: TRBD2; clone size: .; J gene: TRBJ2-7; V gene: TRBV27; CDR3 protein: CASSKRGSSYEQYF; CDR3 DNA: TGTGCCAGCAGTAAGCGGGGCAGCTCCTACGAGCAGTACTTC